This T cell receptor beta chain emerged from a study of post-analysis software for immune sequencing data. The CDR3 is made up of 14 amino acids. Germline values: CDR1 SGHRS, CDR2 YFSETQ. Deletions cut 6 bases from V and 0 bases from J, with 7 bases between. Study-wide points: Those with multiple sclerosis, the patient group, showed significantly lower normalized Chao1 diversity than controls. Five or six TRBV segments, TRBV5-6, TRBV5-1 and TRBV20-1 among them, were found more frequent in patients than controls.

With respect to this clonotype: Its antigen is currently unknown.

cDNA libraries of TCR beta carried unique molecular identifiers. T cells numbering about 0.9 to 11 million gave rise to a few hundred thousand cDNA molecules. MiXCR, applied by TCRdb to the PCR reads, yields one record per CDR3 protein. Of under 650,000 distinct CDR3 sequences listed, 44% are singletons. The gene calls are TRBV5-1 and TRBJ2-6; no clear D gene. What was sequenced was blood. The TCR was taken from a girl aged 10-17 years with multiple sclerosis. DNA of the CDR3: TGCGCCAGCAAGTCTAGCTCTGGGGCCAACGTCCTGACTTTC. Translated, it gives CASKSSSGANVLTF.